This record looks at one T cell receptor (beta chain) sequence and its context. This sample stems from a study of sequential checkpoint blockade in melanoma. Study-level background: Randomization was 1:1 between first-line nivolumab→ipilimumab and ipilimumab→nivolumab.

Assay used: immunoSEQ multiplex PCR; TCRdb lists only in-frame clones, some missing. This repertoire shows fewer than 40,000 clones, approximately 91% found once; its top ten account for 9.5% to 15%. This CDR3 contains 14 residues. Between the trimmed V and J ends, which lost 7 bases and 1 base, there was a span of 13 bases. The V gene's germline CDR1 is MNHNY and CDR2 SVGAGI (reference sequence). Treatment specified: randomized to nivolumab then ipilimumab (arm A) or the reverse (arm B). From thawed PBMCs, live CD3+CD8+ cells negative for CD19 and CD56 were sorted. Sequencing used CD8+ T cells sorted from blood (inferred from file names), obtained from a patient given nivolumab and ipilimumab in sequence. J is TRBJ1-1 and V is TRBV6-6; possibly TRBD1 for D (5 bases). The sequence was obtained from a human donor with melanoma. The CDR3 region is CASIPVRGNTEAFF. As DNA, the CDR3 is TGTGCCAGCATTCCGGTTAGGGGGAACACTGAAGCTTTCTTT.